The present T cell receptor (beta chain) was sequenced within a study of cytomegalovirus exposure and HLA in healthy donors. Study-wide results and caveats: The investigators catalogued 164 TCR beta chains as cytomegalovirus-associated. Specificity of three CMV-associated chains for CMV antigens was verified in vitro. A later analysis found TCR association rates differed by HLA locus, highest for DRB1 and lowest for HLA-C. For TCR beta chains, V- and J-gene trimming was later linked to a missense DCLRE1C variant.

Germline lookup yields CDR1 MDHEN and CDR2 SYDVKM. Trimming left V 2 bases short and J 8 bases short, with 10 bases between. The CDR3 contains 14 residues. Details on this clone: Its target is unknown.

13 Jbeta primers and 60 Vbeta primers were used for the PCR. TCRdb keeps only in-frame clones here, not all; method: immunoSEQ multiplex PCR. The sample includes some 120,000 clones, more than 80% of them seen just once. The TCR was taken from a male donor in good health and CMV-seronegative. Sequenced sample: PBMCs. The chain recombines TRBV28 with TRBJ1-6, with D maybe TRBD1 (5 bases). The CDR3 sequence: CASSLAGVDSPLHF. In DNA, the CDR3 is TGTGCCAGCAGTTTAGCGGGGGTAGATTCACCCCTCCACTTT.